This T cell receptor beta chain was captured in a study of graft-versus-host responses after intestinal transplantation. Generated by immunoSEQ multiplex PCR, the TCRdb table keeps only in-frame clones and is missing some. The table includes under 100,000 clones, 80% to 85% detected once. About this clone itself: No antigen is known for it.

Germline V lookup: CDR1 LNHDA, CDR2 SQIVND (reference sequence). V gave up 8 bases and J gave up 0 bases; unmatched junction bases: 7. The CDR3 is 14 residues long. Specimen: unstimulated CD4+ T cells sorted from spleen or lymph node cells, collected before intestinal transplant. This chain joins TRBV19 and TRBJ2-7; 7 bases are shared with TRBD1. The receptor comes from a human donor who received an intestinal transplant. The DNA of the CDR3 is TGTGCCAGTTCCGGGACAGCTCTCTCCTACGAGCAGTACTTC. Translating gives CASSGTALSYEQYF.